These 31 T cell receptor beta chains share one sample of origin, sequenced in a study of blood T cell repertoires in COVID-19. Generated by immunoSEQ multiplex PCR, the TCRdb table keeps only in-frame clones and is missing some. The sample comprises about half a million clones, around 85% of which are singletons, and approximately 3.2% rests with the top ten. Sequenced material: peripheral blood. All receptors derive from a human donor in a cohort sampled during active COVID-19.

The V gene is TRBV4-1, the J gene TRBJ2-3; TRBD2 matches at 9 bases. With V trimmed by 0 bases and J by 1 base, 5 bases remained unmatched. The germline gives CDR1 MGHRA, CDR2 YSYEKL. CDR3 length: 17 amino acids. The CDR3 bases are TGCGCCAGCAGCCAAGAACTGGGACTAGCCGGCACAGATACGCAGTATTTT. It is translated as CASSQELGLAGTDTQYF.

The V call is TRBV25-1, the J call TRBJ2-2; D is perhaps TRBD2 (7 bases). CDR1 is MGHDK and CDR2 is SYGVNS in the germline V gene. The CDR3 extends over 16 amino acids. V lost 5 bases and J 3 bases, leaving 16 bases between the germline ends. The CDR3 reads CASSRGGAGDTGELFF. The CDR3 nucleotides are TGTGCCAGCAGTAGGGGGGGGGCTGGAGACACCGGGGAGCTGTTTTTT.

This clone appeared once. The J gene is TRBJ1-3, the V gene TRBV7-9, with 8 bases that match TRBD1. Germline CDR1 reads SEHNR; CDR2 reads FQNEAQ (reference sequence). The CDR3 extends over 14 amino acids. Trimming cost V 5 bases and J 3 bases; bases outside gene matches: 3. The CDR3 loop reads CASSGGQDGNTIYF. CDR3 nucleotide sequence: TGTGCCAGCAGCGGGGGACAGGATGGAAACACCATATATTTT.

A word on this clone: The same CDR3 is also encoded by other DNA sequences in this sample. The CDR3 protein is CASSLGGSNEKLFF. DNA of the CDR3: TGTGCCAGCAGCTTAGGGGGCAGCAATGAAAAACTGTTTTTT. The rearrangement links TRBV7-9 to TRBJ1-4; a weak D match, TRBD1 (5 bases). This CDR3 region has 14 residues. Trimming shortened V by 1 base and J by 5 bases, and 8 bases separated the two germline ends. Germline CDR1 and CDR2: SEHNR and FQNEAQ (reference sequence).

This clone was found once. V is TRBV27 and J is TRBJ2-3, with TRBD1 identical over 7 bases. Germline V gene lookup returns CDR1 MNHEY and CDR2 SMNVEV (reference sequence). J was trimmed by 9 bases and V by 7 bases; bases with no gene match: 22. The CDR3 runs to 17 residues. Here the CDR3 reads CASTSLYRTGVAGTQYF. In DNA, the CDR3 is TGTGCCAGCACGAGTTTATACCGCACAGGGGTTGCAGGCACGCAGTATTTT.

In DNA form, the CDR3 reads TGTGCCAGCGGCGGAGGTTGGGAGATGGAGACCCAGTACTTC. Translating gives CASGGGWEMETQYF. V gene TRBV5-5 combines with J gene TRBJ2-5; D might be TRBD2 (5 bases). The germline V gene has CDR1 SGHKS and CDR2 YYEKEE (reference sequence). Trimming cost V 7 bases and J 5 bases, with 18 bases left between them. The CDR3 totals 14 residues.

The chain joins TRBV29-1 to TRBJ2-7; possibly TRBD2 for D (7 bases). Germline V CDR1 and CDR2: SQVTM, ANQGSEA. The V end was cut by 4 bases, the J end by 5 bases, with 9 bases between. The CDR3 is 11 amino acids. CDR3 bases: TGCAGCGTTGGGGGGGGCCACGAGCAGTACTTC. It codes for CSVGGGHEQYF.

The chain recombines TRBV7-3 with TRBJ1-1; 10 positions match TRBD1. Germline lookup yields CDR1 SGHTA and CDR2 FQGTGA. Germline trimming cut 5 bases from V and 3 bases from J; bases unmatched to any gene: 6. This CDR3 has 15 amino acids. CDR3 bases: TGTGCCAGCAGCCCCGAGGGACAGGGGTACACTGAAGCTTTCTTT. This sequence encodes CASSPEGQGYTEAFF.

The rearrangement uses TRBV5-4 and TRBJ2-7; TRBD1 is a possible D gene (5 bases). Germline V lookup: CDR1 SGHNT, CDR2 YYREEE (reference sequence). The CDR3 totals 15 residues. V lost 4 bases, J lost 1 base, and 15 bases lay in between. CDR3 residues: CASSPPKGHSYEQYF. DNA of the CDR3: TGTGCCAGCAGCCCCCCAAAGGGGCATTCCTACGAGCAGTACTTC.

Here the CDR3 reads CASSIKTSRYLYGYTF. CDR3 DNA: TGTGCCAGTAGTATAAAAACCTCGCGGTATCTCTATGGCTACACCTTC. The chain employs TRBV19 and TRBJ1-2; D unclear. The germline gives CDR1 LNHDA, CDR2 SQIVND (reference sequence). Trimming took off 2 bases at V and 4 bases at J, with 17 bases between the two ends. The CDR3 runs 16 residues. Based on the CDR3 plus reference TRBV19 and TRBJ1-2, the full variable domain is DGGITQSPKYLFRKEGQNVTLSCEQNLNHDAMYWYRQDPGQGLRLIYYSQIVNDFQKGDIAEGYSVSREKKESFPLTVTSAQKNPTAFYLCASSIKTSRYLYGYTFGSGTRLTVV.

This chain uses TRBV19 with TRBJ1-1, with a weak D call TRBD1 (5 bases). CDR1 and CDR2 from the germline V gene are LNHDA and SQIVND (reference sequence). The CDR3 spans 15 residues. Trimming pared 3 bases from V and 3 bases from J, leaving 14 bases between. CDR3 sequence reads: CASSIEDRGYTEAFF. The CDR3 DNA is TGTGCCAGTAGTATCGAGGACCGGGGGTACACTGAAGCTTTCTTT.

V is TRBV4-3 and J is TRBJ2-2; perhaps TRBD2 as D (5 bases). Germline values: CDR1 LGHNA, CDR2 YSLEER. The CDR3 is 16 amino acids. Between the trimmed V and J ends, which lost 1 base and 0 bases, there was a span of 9 bases. CDR3 coding DNA: TGCGCCAGCAGCCAAGGCGAGGGAGCGAACACCGGGGAGCTGTTTTTT. It codes for CASSQGEGANTGELFF.

This chain links TRBV5-8 with TRBJ1-5; a possible D gene is TRBD1 (5 bases). Germline values: CDR1 SGHTS, CDR2 YDEGEE. This CDR3 spans 12 amino acids. V lost 5 bases and J 5 bases, leaving 8 bases between the germline ends. The CDR3 region is CASSFRDQPQHF. The CDR3 DNA follows: TGTGCCAGCAGTTTCAGGGATCAGCCCCAGCATTTT.

This chain joins TRBV6-5 and TRBJ2-2, with a tentative D call TRBD2 (5 bases). This CDR3 has 15 residues. Germline V gene sequence: CDR1 MNHEY, CDR2 SVGAGI. V lost 5 bases to trimming and J lost 2 bases, with 12 bases between them. As DNA, the CDR3 is TGTGCCAGCAGTCCCTGGAGGTCTAACACCGGGGAGCTGTTTTTT. Translating it yields CASSPWRSNTGELFF.

This clone was seen a handful of times. This chain connects TRBV10-2 to TRBJ1-1; no clear D gene. The germline V and J ends were trimmed by 3 bases and 4 bases, with 15 bases remaining between them. This CDR3 contains 15 residues. The germline gives CDR1 WSHSY, CDR2 SAAADI. CDR3 region: CASSELGEAATEAFF. DNA for the CDR3: TGCGCCAGCAGTGAATTGGGTGAGGCGGCCACTGAAGCTTTCTTT.

J is TRBJ2-2 and V is TRBV28; no clear D gene. The CDR3 totals 12 residues. V was trimmed by 6 bases and J by 1 base, leaving 3 bases between them. Germline V CDR1 and CDR2: MDHEN, SYDVKM. CDR3 DNA sequence: TGTGCCAGCAGCCGGAACACCGGGGAGCTGTTTTTT. Its protein product is CASSRNTGELFF.

This chain joins TRBV30 and TRBJ2-3, with TRBD1 as a possible D gene (6 bases). Germline values: CDR1 GTSNPN, CDR2 SVGIG (reference sequence). V was shortened by 4 bases and J by 0 bases, with 11 bases between the two germline ends. The CDR3 runs 14 residues. CDR3 in DNA: TGTGCCTGGACACAGGGTATTAGCACAGATACGCAGTATTTT. Translating gives CAWTQGISTDTQYF. The entire variable domain, with the rest obtained from reference TRBV30 and TRBJ2-3, is as follows: SQTIHQWPATLVQPVGSPLSLECTVEGTSNPNLYWYRQAAGRGLQLLFYSVGIGQISSEVPQNLSASRPQDRQFILSSKKLLLSDSGFYLCAWTQGISTDTQYFGPGTRLTVL.

The chain is built from TRBV5-1 and TRBJ2-1, with D perhaps matching TRBD1 (5 bases). V lost 4 bases to trimming and J lost 6 bases, with 17 bases between them. Germline V lookup: CDR1 SGHRS, CDR2 YFSETQ. The CDR3 covers 15 residues. The DNA of the CDR3 is TGCGCCAGCAGCCTTCAGGGTGGTAATGGCAATGAGCAGTTCTTC. Its protein is CASSLQGGNGNEQFF.

V and J are TRBV6-5 and TRBJ2-7; 11 nucleotides align to TRBD2. Trimming at V came to 6 bases and at J to 7 bases, leaving 8 bases not matched to a gene. This CDR3 region has 14 residues. Per the germline V gene, CDR1 is MNHEY and CDR2 is SVGAGI. The CDR3 reads CASSRLAGNREQYF. The CDR3 DNA reads as TGTGCCAGCAGCCGACTAGCGGGAAATCGAGAGCAGTACTTC.

V usage is TRBV30 and J usage is TRBJ1-5; D might be TRBD1 (6 bases). The CDR3 spans 14 residues. V was trimmed by 5 bases and J by 1 base, leaving 12 bases between them. Germline-derived CDR1 and CDR2 are GTSNPN and SVGIG (reference sequence). This CDR3 is CAWARTGSNQPQHF. The CDR3 DNA reads as TGTGCCTGGGCTCGCACAGGGAGCAATCAGCCCCAGCATTTT.

The chain couples TRBV9 to TRBJ1-3; tentatively, D is TRBD1 (6 bases). V was cut by 4 bases and J by 5 bases, with 16 bases left in between. This CDR3 comprises 15 residues. Germline lookup yields CDR1 SGDLS and CDR2 YYNGEE. CDR3 protein: CASSPPRTERNTIYF. CDR3 coding DNA: TGTGCCAGCAGCCCACCCAGGACAGAGAGAAACACCATATATTTT.

Only one count was recorded for this clone. The rearrangement links TRBV19 to TRBJ2-4; perhaps TRBD2 as D (6 bases). The ends were cut back, 5 bases at V and 0 bases at J, with 11 bases in the middle. In germline, CDR1 is LNHDA, CDR2 SQIVND (reference sequence). This CDR3 spans 15 amino acids. The CDR3 DNA is TGTGCCAGTAGTCCCGGGGGAGTAGCCAAAAACATTCAGTACTTC. This sequence encodes CASSPGGVAKNIQYF.

V and J are TRBV9 and TRBJ1-2; D gene ambiguous. V was trimmed by 2 bases and J by 4 bases, leaving 18 bases between them. The CDR3 consists of 16 residues. The V gene's germline CDR1 is SGDLS and CDR2 YYNGEE. The CDR3 coding sequence is TGTGCCAGCAGCGTCCTCGGAGGCAACAACCCCTATGGCTACACCTTC. Its translation: CASSVLGGNNPYGYTF. Supplemented by reference TRBV9 and TRBJ1-2, the full variable domain reads DSGVTQTPKHLITATGQRVTLRCSPRSGDLSVYWYQQSLDQGLQFLIQYYNGEERAKGNILERFSAQQFPDLHSELNLSSLELGDSALYFCASSVLGGNNPYGYTFGSGTRLTVV.

The chain links TRBV11-2 to TRBJ1-4; weak D call: TRBD1 (5 bases). The CDR3 has 12 residues. Germline loops: CDR1 SGHAT, CDR2 FQNNGV. V lost 1 base, J lost 11 bases, and 8 bases lay in between. This chain's CDR3 is CASSLGGVKLFF. CDR3 coding DNA: TGTGCCAGCAGCTTAGGGGGGGTGAAACTGTTTTTT.

The chain uses TRBV7-8 and TRBJ2-3, with D perhaps TRBD2 (6 bases). V lost 7 bases and J lost 2, with 19 bases in between. The CDR3 contains 16 residues. Germline values: CDR1 SGHVS, CDR2 FQNEAQ. The CDR3: CASTANSGQSTDTQYF. In nucleotides, the CDR3 is TGTGCCAGCACCGCTAATAGCGGACAATCCACAGATACGCAGTATTTT.

The chain links TRBV30 to TRBJ2-3; 7 bases are a match to TRBD2. CDR3 length equals 14 residues. Trimming took 3 bases from V and 8 from J; bases not matched to a gene: 11. Germline CDR1 is GTSNPN and CDR2 is SVGIG (reference sequence). CDR3 region: CAWSLTSVRGTQYF. CDR3 coding DNA: TGTGCCTGGAGCCTAACTAGCGTCCGGGGTACGCAGTATTTT.

The chain couples TRBV30 to TRBJ1-1, with 8 bases aligning to TRBD1. J was trimmed by 1 base and V by 3 bases; bases with no gene match: 16. The CDR3 extends over 18 amino acids. From germline, CDR1 is GTSNPN and CDR2 SVGIG (reference sequence). CDR3 DNA: TGTGCCTGGAGAATCTGGACAGGGTCCCTCCGCCAGAACACTGAAGCTTTCTTT. Residues: CAWRIWTGSLRQNTEAFF.

This chain joins TRBV5-4 and TRBJ2-5; perhaps TRBD1 as D (7 bases). Germline CDR1 reads SGHNT; CDR2 reads YYREEE (reference sequence). CDR3 length: 16 amino acids. V was trimmed by 0 bases and J by 8 bases, leaving 20 bases between them. CDR3 DNA: TGTGCCAGCAGCTTGGGCAGGGGGAGGTTTGGAGAAACCCAGTACTTC. It yields the protein CASSLGRGRFGETQYF.

The J gene is TRBJ2-7, the V gene TRBV11-3; 9 nucleotides match TRBD1. This CDR3 region has 15 residues. Losses at the gene ends were 6 bases for V and 0 bases for J; bases not matched to a gene: 6. Germline CDR1 SGHNT, CDR2 YENEEA. Written as DNA, the CDR3 is TGTGCCAGCAGAAAGGGGACAGGGAGCTCCTACGAGCAGTACTTC. Protein sequence: CASRKGTGSSYEQYF. Drawing the rest from reference TRBV11-3 and TRBJ2-7, the complete variable domain is EAGVVQSPRYKIIEKKQPVAFWCNPISGHNTLYWYLQNLGQGPELLIRYENEEAVDDSQLPKDRFSAERLKGVDSTLKIQPAELGDSAVYLCASRKGTGSSYEQYFGPGTRLTVT.

This clone was seen just once. The chain joins TRBV7-2 to TRBJ2-1, with TRBD1 as a possible D gene (6 bases). The CDR3 length is 15 residues. CDR1 and CDR2 from the germline V gene are SGHTA and FQGNSA. V was trimmed by 3 bases and J by 6 bases, leaving 15 bases between them. This chain's CDR3 is CASSLDSDNLNEQFF. CDR3 DNA sequence: TGTGCCAGCAGCTTGGACAGTGATAACCTCAATGAGCAGTTCTTC.

The V gene is TRBV28, the J gene TRBJ2-2; 10 nucleotides line up with TRBD2. The CDR3 has 18 residues. Germline V gene lookup returns CDR1 MDHEN and CDR2 SYDVKM. V lost 3 bases to trimming and J lost 1 base; unmatched junction nucleotides: 8. The CDR3: CASSFRAAGGWNTGELFF. As DNA, the CDR3 is TGTGCCAGCAGTTTCAGGGCAGCGGGAGGGTGGAACACCGGGGAGCTGTTTTTT.